These 30 T cell receptor beta chains came from one sample sequenced in a study of identifying expanded T cells in peripheral blood. Assay: immunoSEQ multiplex PCR; the TCRdb copy retains only in-frame clones and omits some. The table shows 70,000 to 100,000 clones, with around nine tenths occurring only once. The specimen sequenced was blood. The receptors here all came from a person between 18 and 75 years old in good health.

The rearrangement joins TRBV5-4 to TRBJ2-3, with TRBD1 identical over 12 bases. CDR3 length: 16 amino acids. Germline-derived CDR1 and CDR2 are SGHNT and YYREEE (reference sequence). V shed 1 base, J shed 4 bases, and the junction held 4 bases outside the gene matches. The CDR3 DNA follows: TGTGCCAGCAGCTTGCCGGGACAGGGGGCTTCAGATACGCAGTATTTT. This sequence encodes CASSLPGQGASDTQYF.

The chain is built from TRBV19 and TRBJ2-2; no firm D call. The germline V and J ends were trimmed by 6 bases and 8 bases, with 10 bases remaining between them. Germline lookup yields CDR1 LNHDA and CDR2 SQIVND (reference sequence). The CDR3 has 12 residues. CDR3 DNA sequence: TGTGCCAGTAGCCCCGTGTTAGGGGAGCTGTTTTTT. It translates to CASSPVLGELFF.

The chain combines TRBV30 with TRBJ1-2; D call uncertain. Germline CDR1 and CDR2: GTSNPN and SVGIG (reference sequence). CDR3 length: 14 amino acids. V was shortened by 5 bases and J by 2 bases, with 15 bases between the two germline ends. CDR3: CAWGPPGPNYGYTF. The CDR3 DNA sequence: TGTGCCTGGGGGCCCCCCGGGCCCAACTATGGCTACACCTTC.

This chain links TRBV28 with TRBJ2-7; TRBD2 matches at 8 bases. The germline gives CDR1 MDHEN, CDR2 SYDVKM. CDR3 length equals 16 residues. V lost 6 bases and J lost 0; bases outside the gene matches: 10. CDR3 coding DNA: TGTGCCAGCAGCTTAACTAGGAGCGGGGGCTCCTACGAGCAGTACTTC. Encoded protein: CASSLTRSGGSYEQYF.

Remarks on this clone: This sequence may be a read error, since a much larger clone differs from it by one base. V usage is TRBV19 and J usage is TRBJ2-7; D is ambiguous. Trimming shortened V by 4 bases and J by 0 bases, and 4 bases separated the two germline ends. Germline V gene sequence: CDR1 LNHDA, CDR2 SQIVND (reference sequence). CDR3 length equals 12 residues. CDR3 residues: CASSRSSYEQYF. DNA for the CDR3: TGTGCCAGTAGTAGGAGCTCCTACGAGCAGTACTTC. Full variable domain (missing parts from reference TRBV19 and TRBJ2-7): DGGITQSPKYLFRKEGQNVTLSCEQNLNHDAMYWYRQDPGQGLRLIYYSQIVNDFQKGDIAEGYSVSREKKESFPLTVTSAQKNPTAFYLCASSRSSYEQYFGPGTRLTVT.

The chain links TRBV11-2 to TRBJ2-2; a possible D gene is TRBD2 (6 bases). Per the germline V gene, CDR1 is SGHAT and CDR2 is FQNNGV. CDR3 length equals 13 residues. Trimming stripped 2 bases from V and 7 bases from J, with 8 bases between. The CDR3, as DNA: TGTGCCAGCAGCTTAAAGGGAGGCGGGGAGCTGTTTTTT. Its translation is CASSLKGGGELFF.

The chain carries TRBV9 and TRBJ2-3; TRBD1 might be the D (6 bases). Trimming pared 3 bases from V and 2 bases from J, leaving 13 bases between. The CDR3 runs to 15 residues. Germline V CDR1 and CDR2: SGDLS, YYNGEE. This CDR3 is CASSGLGGHTDTQYF. The CDR3, as DNA: TGTGCCAGCAGCGGCCTTGGGGGACACACAGATACGCAGTATTTT.

The chain uses TRBV7-2 and TRBJ2-1; D is unresolved. V was clipped by 11 bases and J by 9 bases, with 20 bases between them. The germline CDR1 and CDR2 sequences are SGHTA and FQGNSA. The CDR3 runs 13 residues. CDR3 sequence: CAHSLSSPIEQFF. CDR3 DNA: TGTGCCCATTCTCTATCCTCCCCAATTGAGCAGTTCTTC.

The chain couples TRBV7-8 to TRBJ1-1; D possibly corresponds to TRBD1 (5 bases). This CDR3 has 13 amino acids. V was clipped by 6 bases and J by 1 base, with 9 bases between them. CDR1 and CDR2 (germline): SGHVS, FQNEAQ. DNA of the CDR3: TGTGCCAGCAGTGAGGGGCGGAACACTGAAGCTTTCTTT. This sequence encodes CASSEGRNTEAFF.

The chain couples TRBV28 to TRBJ2-1; TRBD1 matches at 7 bases. Looked up from germline, CDR1 is MDHEN and CDR2 is SYDVKM. The CDR3 length is 16 residues. The V and J ends lost 4 bases and 2 bases, in that order; junction bases with no gene match: 8. Here the CDR3 DNA reads TGTGCCAGCAGTTCACCTGCAGGGGGAACCTACAATGAGCAGTTCTTC. Protein: CASSSPAGGTYNEQFF.

The gene calls are TRBV6-1 and TRBJ2-3; 9 nucleotides align to TRBD1. V lost 5 bases and J lost 4; bases outside the gene matches: 7. CDR1 and CDR2 (germline): MNHNS, SASEGT. The CDR3 runs to 15 residues. CDR3 sequence reads: CASSSGQGRSDTQYF. CDR3 nucleotides: TGTGCCAGCAGTTCGGGACAGGGTCGATCAGATACGCAGTATTTT.

V usage is TRBV6-1 and J usage is TRBJ1-4, with 8 bases matching TRBD1. V lost 4 bases, J lost 8 bases, and 0 bases stayed unmatched. The length of the CDR3 is 12 residues. Germline V gives CDR1 MNHNS, CDR2 SASEGT. Here the CDR3 reads CASSGTGEKLFF. The CDR3 nucleotides are TGTGCCAGCAGTGGGACAGGGGAAAAACTGTTTTTT.

The chain employs TRBV5-4 and TRBJ2-7; D is undetermined. This CDR3 comprises 14 residues. With 2 bases removed from V and 4 bases from J, the gap between germline ends came to 13 bases. In germline, CDR1 is SGHNT, CDR2 YYREEE (reference sequence). For the CDR3, the DNA is TGTGCCAGCAGCTTTTACGAGCCTGGATACGAGCAGTACTTC. This encodes CASSFYEPGYEQYF.

This clone is a singleton in its sample. The V gene is TRBV5-1, the J gene TRBJ1-4, with unresolved D. CDR1 and CDR2 from the germline V gene are SGHRS and YFSETQ. The CDR3 loop spans 15 amino acids. Trimming shortened V by 4 bases and J by 0 bases, and 10 bases separated the two germline ends. CDR3 DNA: TGCGCCAGCAGCCCGTCGGGTCCAACTAATGAAAAACTGTTTTTT. This sequence encodes CASSPSGPTNEKLFF.

The rearrangement uses TRBV6-5 and TRBJ2-5, with 7 bases lining up with TRBD1. CDR3 length: 15 residues. Germline V gives CDR1 MNHEY, CDR2 SVGAGI. The junction had 7 bases not matched to a gene; V was cut back by 5 bases and J by 1 base. As DNA, the CDR3 is TGTGCCAGCAGTACCGGACAGGCGACCCAAGAGACCCAGTACTTC. This gives the protein CASSTGQATQETQYF.

V gene TRBV19 combines with J gene TRBJ2-5; TRBD2 matches 9 bases. The CDR3 loop spans 16 amino acids. Germline values: CDR1 LNHDA, CDR2 SQIVND (reference sequence). Germline trimming cut 3 bases from V and 5 bases from J; bases unmatched to any gene: 10. The CDR3 region is CASSILVGSGSETQYF. The CDR3 bases are TGTGCCAGTAGTATCCTTGTCGGTAGCGGGAGTGAGACCCAGTACTTC.

V usage is TRBV28 and J usage is TRBJ1-1; the D is unclear. The V end lost 7 bases, the J end lost 0 bases, and 18 bases lay between the germline ends. Germline V gene sequence: CDR1 MDHEN, CDR2 SYDVKM. This CDR3 comprises 16 residues. This CDR3 reads CASTLTPGRMNTEAFF. Written as DNA, the CDR3 is TGTGCCAGCACCCTTACCCCGGGGAGAATGAACACTGAAGCTTTCTTT.

A note on this clone: Distinct nucleotide sequences in the sample also encode this CDR3. The chain joins TRBV6-6 to TRBJ1-5, with unresolved D. The CDR3 runs 14 residues. Deletions cut 0 bases from V and 0 bases from J, with 3 bases between. Per the germline V gene, CDR1 is MNHNY and CDR2 is SVGAGI (reference sequence). CDR3 sequence (DNA): TGTGCCAGCAGTTACTCGAATAGCAATCAGCCCCAGCATTTT. This encodes CASSYSNSNQPQHF.

This rearrangement joins TRBV10-1 to TRBJ2-4; no clear D gene. CDR3 size: 15 residues. The germline V gene has CDR1 WNHNN and CDR2 SYGVQD (reference sequence). V was clipped by 0 bases and J by 1 base, with 7 bases between them. CDR3 protein: CASSESLSAKNIQYF. CDR3 DNA sequence: TGCGCCAGCAGTGAGTCACTGTCGGCCAAAAACATTCAGTACTTC.

The chain joins TRBV7-2 to TRBJ1-1, with unresolved D. V lost 5 bases and J 4 bases, leaving 17 bases between the germline ends. The germline gives CDR1 SGHTA, CDR2 FQGNSA. The CDR3 consists of 15 residues. The CDR3: CASSPGGVTSTEAFF. The CDR3 bases are TGTGCCAGCAGCCCCGGTGGGGTGACCTCCACTGAAGCTTTCTTT.

This sequence joins TRBV18 and TRBJ1-4; unclear D gene. Trimming removed 0 bases at V and 8 bases at J, with 10 bases between. CDR1 is KGHSH and CDR2 is LQKENI in the germline V gene. CDR3 length equals 14 residues. CDR3 in amino acids: CASSPPAGREKLFF. DNA for the CDR3: TGTGCCAGCTCACCACCGGCGGGGAGAGAAAAACTGTTTTTT.

This clone was observed a single time. This chain joins TRBV2 and TRBJ1-3, with D possibly TRBD1 on 5 matching bases. Trimming stripped 6 bases from V and 0 bases from J, with 15 bases between. In germline, CDR1 is SNHLY, CDR2 FYNNEI. The length of the CDR3 is 16 residues. CDR3 region: CASSYSQAVSGNTIYF. Written as DNA, the CDR3 is TGTGCCAGCAGCTACTCACAGGCGGTCTCTGGAAACACCATATATTTT.

The rearrangement joins TRBV7-3 to TRBJ2-3, with D possibly called TRBD1 or TRBD2 (5 bases each). Germline assignment: CDR1 SGHTA and CDR2 FQGTGA. With 7 bases removed from V and 3 bases from J, the gap between germline ends came to 17 bases. The CDR3 covers 15 residues. The CDR3 DNA sequence: TGTGCCAGCAACCCTCGGGGCGGGCTGACAGATACGCAGTATTTT. Translating gives CASNPRGGLTDTQYF.

The chain carries TRBV28 and TRBJ2-5; TRBD1 might be the D (6 bases). This CDR3 has 13 residues. V was shortened by 6 bases and J by 2 bases, with 10 bases between the two germline ends. Germline V gene lookup returns CDR1 MDHEN and CDR2 SYDVKM. The CDR3 coding sequence is TGTGCCAGCAGCCAGGGACATCAAGAGACCCAGTACTTC. Translation gives CASSQGHQETQYF.

The genes are TRBV11-2 and TRBJ2-6; D is unclear. Per the germline V gene, CDR1 is SGHAT and CDR2 is FQNNGV. Trimming took 5 bases from V and 0 from J, leaving 5 bases between them. The CDR3 loop spans 14 amino acids. CDR3 nucleotide sequence: TGTGCCAGCAGCACCAGCTCTGGGGCCAACGTCCTGACTTTC. It yields the protein CASSTSSGANVLTF.

The CDR3 loop is CASSSGPATEAFF. In DNA, the CDR3 is TGTGCCAGCAGCTCGGGCCCAGCCACTGAAGCTTTCTTT. This chain uses TRBV7-3 with TRBJ1-1, with D unresolved. CDR1 SGHTA and CDR2 FQGTGA come from the germline V gene. V shed 4 bases and J shed 4 bases, with 10 bases lying between them. The CDR3 contains 13 residues.

The genes are TRBV7-9 and TRBJ2-6, with D uncertain. V dropped 0 bases and J dropped 0 bases, with 12 bases sitting between them. This CDR3 spans 18 amino acids. Germline V CDR1 and CDR2: SEHNR, FQNEAQ (reference sequence). CDR3 region: CASSLADGQSSGANVLTF. CDR3 bases: TGTGCCAGCAGCTTAGCCGACGGCCAGAGCTCTGGGGCCAACGTCCTGACTTTC.

The rearrangement uses TRBV28 and TRBJ1-2; 8 nucleotides align to TRBD1. Per the germline V gene, CDR1 is MDHEN and CDR2 is SYDVKM. CDR3 length equals 14 residues. J lost 2 bases, V lost 5 bases, and 4 bases had no gene match. The chain's CDR3 is CASSLRTGNYGYTF. CDR3 bases: TGTGCCAGCAGTCTCCGGACAGGGAACTATGGCTACACCTTC.

The chain is built from TRBV7-3 and TRBJ2-6, with D possibly being TRBD2 (5 bases). CDR3 length: 16 residues. In germline, CDR1 is SGHTA, CDR2 FQGTGA. Trimming removed 5 bases at V and 2 bases at J, with 13 bases between. The CDR3 spells CASSRVRGPGANVLTF. In DNA, the CDR3 is TGTGCCAGCAGCCGCGTCAGAGGGCCTGGGGCCAACGTCCTGACTTTC.

This clone was recorded only once. The chain links TRBV4-3 to TRBJ2-7; D perhaps matches TRBD1 (6 bases). Trimming removed 1 base at V and 9 bases at J, with 13 bases between. Germline V gene lookup returns CDR1 LGHNA and CDR2 YSLEER. CDR3 length equals 13 residues. Here the CDR3 DNA reads TGCGCCAGCAGCCAAGTCAGGGGCGATTCGCAGTACTTC. Translating it yields CASSQVRGDSQYF.